The clone carrying this T cell receptor beta chain turned up a few times. Its antigen is unknown. Germline CDR1 SEHNR, CDR2 FQNEAQ (reference sequence). The CDR3 has 15 residues. V gave up 3 bases and J gave up 3 bases, with 13 bases separating them. With 60 Vbeta and 13 Jbeta primers, the PCR was carried out. Profiled with immunoSEQ multiplex PCR; TCRdb holds only in-frame clones, not every one. The sample lists under 170,000 clones; 70% to 80% were seen once. This sample was taken from a study of cytomegalovirus exposure and HLA in healthy donors. Whole-study findings and limits: It was confirmed in vitro that three of the CMV-associated chains were specific for CMV antigens. No immune exposure information besides CMV serostatus was available.

This chain connects TRBV7-9 to TRBJ2-3, with D maybe TRBD1 (7 bases). The clonotype was recovered from a man between 45 and 60 years old in good health and CMV-seropositive. Specimen: PBMCs. In DNA form, the CDR3 reads TGTGCCAGCAGCTTGGGGGGACAGACTACAGATACGCAGTATTTT. This encodes CASSLGGQTTDTQYF.